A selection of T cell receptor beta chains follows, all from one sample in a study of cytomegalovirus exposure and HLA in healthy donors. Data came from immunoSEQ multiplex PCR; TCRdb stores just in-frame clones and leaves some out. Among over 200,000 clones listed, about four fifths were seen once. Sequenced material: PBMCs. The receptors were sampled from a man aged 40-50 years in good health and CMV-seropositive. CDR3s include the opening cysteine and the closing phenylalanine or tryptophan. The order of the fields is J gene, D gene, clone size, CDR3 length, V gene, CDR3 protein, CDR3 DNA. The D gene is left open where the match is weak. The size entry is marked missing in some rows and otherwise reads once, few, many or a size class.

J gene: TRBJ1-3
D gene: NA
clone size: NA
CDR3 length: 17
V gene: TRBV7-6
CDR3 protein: CASSPIQGTRIGNTIYF
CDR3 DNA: TGTGCCAGCAGCCCAATTCAGGGCACCAGAATTGGAAACACCATATATTTT

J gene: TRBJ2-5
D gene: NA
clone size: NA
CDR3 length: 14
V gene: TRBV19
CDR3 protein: CASSTLSGEETQYF
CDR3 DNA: TGTGCCAGTAGTACCCTCAGCGGAGAAGAGACCCAGTACTTC

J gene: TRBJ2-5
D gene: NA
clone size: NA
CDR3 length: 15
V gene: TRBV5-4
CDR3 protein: CASSLRQSGQETQYF
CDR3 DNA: TGTGCCAGCAGCTTGAGACAGTCGGGCCAAGAGACCCAGTACTTC

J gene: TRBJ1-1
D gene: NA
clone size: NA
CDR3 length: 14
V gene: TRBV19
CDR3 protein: CASSPGTPNTEAFF
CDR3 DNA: TGTGCCAGTAGTCCCGGGACACCGAACACTGAAGCTTTCTTT

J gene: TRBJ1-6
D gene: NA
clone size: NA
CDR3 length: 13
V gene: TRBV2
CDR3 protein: CASRTSRTPPLHF
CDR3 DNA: TGTGCCAGCAGGACATCGAGGACTCCACCCCTCCACTTT

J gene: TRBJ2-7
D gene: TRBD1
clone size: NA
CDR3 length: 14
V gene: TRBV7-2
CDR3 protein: CASSSDRGAVEQYF
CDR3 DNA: TGTGCCAGCAGCTCAGACAGGGGGGCGGTGGAGCAGTACTTC

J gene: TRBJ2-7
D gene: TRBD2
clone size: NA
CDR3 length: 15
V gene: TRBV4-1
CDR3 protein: CASSHPAGKTYEQYF
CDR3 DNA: TGCGCCAGCAGCCACCCAGCGGGGAAAACCTACGAGCAGTACTTC

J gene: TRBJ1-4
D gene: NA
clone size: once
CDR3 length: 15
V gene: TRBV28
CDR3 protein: CASSYIDRPNEKLFF
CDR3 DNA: TGTGCCAGCAGTTACATCGACAGACCAAATGAAAAACTGTTTTTT

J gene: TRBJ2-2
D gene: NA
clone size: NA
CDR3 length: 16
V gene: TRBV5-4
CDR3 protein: CASSLEKGWGGGELFF
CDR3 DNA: TGTGCCAGCAGCTTGGAGAAGGGCTGGGGCGGCGGGGAGCTGTTTTTT

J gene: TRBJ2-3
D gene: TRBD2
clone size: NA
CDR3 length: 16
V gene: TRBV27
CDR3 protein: CASSARTSGNTDTQYF
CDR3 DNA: TGTGCCAGCAGCGCCCGGACTAGCGGGAACACAGATACGCAGTATTTT

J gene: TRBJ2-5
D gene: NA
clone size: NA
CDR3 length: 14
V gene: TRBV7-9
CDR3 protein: CASSLEGGAETQYF
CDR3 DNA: TGTGCCAGCAGCTTAGAAGGGGGGGCAGAGACCCAGTACTTC

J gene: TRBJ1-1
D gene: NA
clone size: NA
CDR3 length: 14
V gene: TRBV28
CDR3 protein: CASRSQGFGTEAFF
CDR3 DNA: TGTGCCAGCAGGTCCCAGGGCTTCGGCACTGAAGCTTTCTTT

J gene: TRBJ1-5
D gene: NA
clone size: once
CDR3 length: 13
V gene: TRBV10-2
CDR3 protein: CASSPGTQQPQHF
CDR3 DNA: TGCGCCAGCAGTCCCGGGACACAGCAGCCCCAGCATTTT

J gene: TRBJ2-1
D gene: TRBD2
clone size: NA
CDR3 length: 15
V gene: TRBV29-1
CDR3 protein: CSWLGLAGRANEQFF
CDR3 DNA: TGCAGCTGGTTAGGACTAGCCGGGAGGGCGAATGAGCAGTTCTTC

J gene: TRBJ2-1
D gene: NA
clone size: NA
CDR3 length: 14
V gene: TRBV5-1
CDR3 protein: CASSLGTTGAEQFF
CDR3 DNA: TGCGCCAGCAGCTTGGGGACGACAGGCGCTGAGCAGTTCTTC

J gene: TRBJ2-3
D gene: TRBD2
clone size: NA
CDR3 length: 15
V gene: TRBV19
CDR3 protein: CASSYSGRATDTQYF
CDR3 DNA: TGTGCCAGTAGTTATAGCGGGAGGGCAACAGATACGCAGTATTTT

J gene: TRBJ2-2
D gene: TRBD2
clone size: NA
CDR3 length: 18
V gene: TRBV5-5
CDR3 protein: CASSPGVAGAANTGELFF
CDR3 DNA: TGTGCCAGCAGCCCCGGGGTAGCGGGAGCCGCGAACACCGGGGAGCTGTTTTTT

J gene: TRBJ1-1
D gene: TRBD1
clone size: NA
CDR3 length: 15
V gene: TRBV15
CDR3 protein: CATALPGQMNTEAFF
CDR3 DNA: TGTGCCACCGCCCTTCCGGGACAGATGAACACTGAAGCTTTCTTT

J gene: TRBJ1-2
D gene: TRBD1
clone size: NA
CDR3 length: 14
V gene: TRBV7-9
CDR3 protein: CASSWSAGGSGYTF
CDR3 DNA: TGTGCCAGCAGCTGGTCGGCAGGGGGGAGCGGCTACACCTTC

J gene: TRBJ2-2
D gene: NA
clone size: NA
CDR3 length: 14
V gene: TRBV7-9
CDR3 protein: CASSPGEVTGELFF
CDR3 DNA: TGTGCCAGCAGCCCGGGGGAGGTAACCGGGGAGCTGTTTTTT

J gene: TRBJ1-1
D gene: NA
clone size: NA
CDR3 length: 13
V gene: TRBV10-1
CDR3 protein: CASSSGANTEAFF
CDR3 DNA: TGCGCCAGCAGTTCAGGGGCGAACACTGAAGCTTTCTTT

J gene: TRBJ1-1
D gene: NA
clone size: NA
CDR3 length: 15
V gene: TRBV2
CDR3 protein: CASSEGGPWDTEAFF
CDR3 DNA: TGTGCCAGCAGTGAAGGGGGGCCCTGGGACACTGAAGCTTTCTTT

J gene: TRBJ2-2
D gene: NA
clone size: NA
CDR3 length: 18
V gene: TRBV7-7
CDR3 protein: CASSLLPVEAGFTGELFF
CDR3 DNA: TGTGCTAGCAGCTTACTCCCGGTTGAAGCGGGTTTCACCGGGGAGCTGTTTTTT

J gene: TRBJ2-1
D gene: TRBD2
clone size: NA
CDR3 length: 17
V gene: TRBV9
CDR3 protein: CASSVAPAGGVQNEQFF
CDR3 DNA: TGTGCCAGCAGCGTAGCTCCAGCGGGAGGCGTACAAAATGAGCAGTTCTTC

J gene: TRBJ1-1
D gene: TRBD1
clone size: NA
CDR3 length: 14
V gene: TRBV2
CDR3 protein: CASSSTGGNTEAFF
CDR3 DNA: TGTGCCAGCAGTAGTACAGGGGGCAACACTGAAGCTTTCTTT

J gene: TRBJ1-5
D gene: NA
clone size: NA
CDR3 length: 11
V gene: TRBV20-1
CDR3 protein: CSVGSGQPQHF
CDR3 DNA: TGCAGTGTTGGGTCGGGTCAGCCCCAGCATTTT

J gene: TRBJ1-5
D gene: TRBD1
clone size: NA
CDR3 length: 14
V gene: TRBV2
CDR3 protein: CASSASGGNQPQHF
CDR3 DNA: TGTGCCAGCTCCGCTTCAGGGGGGAATCAGCCCCAGCATTTT

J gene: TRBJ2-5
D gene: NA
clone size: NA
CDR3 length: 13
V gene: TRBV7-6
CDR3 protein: CASSLVREETQYF
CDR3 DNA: TGTGCCAGCAGCCTAGTGAGGGAAGAGACCCAGTACTTC

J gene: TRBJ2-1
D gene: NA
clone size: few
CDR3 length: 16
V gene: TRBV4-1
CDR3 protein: CASSQDPGVLYNEQFF
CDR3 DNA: TGCGCCAGCAGCCAAGATCCAGGGGTCTTATACAATGAGCAGTTCTTC

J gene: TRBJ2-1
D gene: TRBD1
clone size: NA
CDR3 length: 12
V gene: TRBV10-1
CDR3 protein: CASRGTGGQQFF
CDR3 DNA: TGCGCCAGCAGGGGGACAGGGGGTCAGCAGTTCTTC

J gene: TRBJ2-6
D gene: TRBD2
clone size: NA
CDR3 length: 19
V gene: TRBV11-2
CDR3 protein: CASSFGFSGRFAGANVLTF
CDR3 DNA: TGTGCCAGCAGCTTCGGTTTTAGCGGGAGGTTCGCGGGGGCCAACGTCCTGACTTTC

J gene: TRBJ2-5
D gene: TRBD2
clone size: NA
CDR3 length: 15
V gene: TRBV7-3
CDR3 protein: CASSLLAGVQETQYF
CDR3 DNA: TGTGCCAGCAGCTTACTAGCGGGAGTTCAAGAGACCCAGTACTTC

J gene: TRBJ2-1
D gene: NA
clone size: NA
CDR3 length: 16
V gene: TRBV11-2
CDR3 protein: CASSLAGSTGYNEQFF
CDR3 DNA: TGTGCCAGCAGCTTAGCGGGCTCAACGGGGTACAATGAGCAGTTCTTC

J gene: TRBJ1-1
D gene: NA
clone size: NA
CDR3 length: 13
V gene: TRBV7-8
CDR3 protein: CASSLDRTTEAFF
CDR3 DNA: TGTGCCAGCAGCTTAGACAGGACCACTGAAGCTTTCTTT

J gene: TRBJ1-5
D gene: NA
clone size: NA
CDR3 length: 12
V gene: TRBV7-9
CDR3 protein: CASSSGDQPQHF
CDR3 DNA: TGTGCCAGCAGCTCGGGGGATCAGCCCCAGCATTTT

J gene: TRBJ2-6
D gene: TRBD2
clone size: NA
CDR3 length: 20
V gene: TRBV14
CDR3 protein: CASSQDPPLAGRSGANVLTF
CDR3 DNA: TGTGCCAGCAGCCAAGATCCCCCACTAGCGGGCCGCTCTGGGGCCAACGTCCTGACTTTC

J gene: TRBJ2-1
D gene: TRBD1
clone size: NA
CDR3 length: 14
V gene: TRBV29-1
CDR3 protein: CSVEKDRGGNEQFF
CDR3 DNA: TGCAGCGTTGAAAAGGACAGGGGTGGGAATGAGCAGTTCTTC

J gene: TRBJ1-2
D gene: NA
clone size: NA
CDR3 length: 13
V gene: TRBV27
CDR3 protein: CASSLRGNYGYTF
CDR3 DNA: TGTGCCAGCAGTTTACGGGGGAACTATGGCTACACCTTC

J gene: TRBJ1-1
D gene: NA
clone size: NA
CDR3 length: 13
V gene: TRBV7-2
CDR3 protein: CASSSLMNTEAFF
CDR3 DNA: TGTGCCAGCAGCTCCCTTATGAACACTGAAGCTTTCTTT

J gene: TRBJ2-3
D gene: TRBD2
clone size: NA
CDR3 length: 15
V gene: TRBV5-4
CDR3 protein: CASTKGLAAADTQYF
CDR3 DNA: TGTGCCAGCACAAAGGGACTAGCCGCCGCAGATACGCAGTATTTT